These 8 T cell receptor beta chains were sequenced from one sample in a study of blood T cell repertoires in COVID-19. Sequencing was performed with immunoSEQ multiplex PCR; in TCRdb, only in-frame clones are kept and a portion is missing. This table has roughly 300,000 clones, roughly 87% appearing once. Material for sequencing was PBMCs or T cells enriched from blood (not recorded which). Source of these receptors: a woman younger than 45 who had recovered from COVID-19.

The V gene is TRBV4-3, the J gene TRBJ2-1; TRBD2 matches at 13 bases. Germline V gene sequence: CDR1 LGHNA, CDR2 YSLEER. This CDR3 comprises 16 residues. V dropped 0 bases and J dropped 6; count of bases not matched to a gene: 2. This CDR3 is CASSQEGLAGSNEQFF. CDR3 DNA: TGCGCCAGCAGCCAAGAGGGACTAGCGGGGTCCAATGAGCAGTTCTTC.

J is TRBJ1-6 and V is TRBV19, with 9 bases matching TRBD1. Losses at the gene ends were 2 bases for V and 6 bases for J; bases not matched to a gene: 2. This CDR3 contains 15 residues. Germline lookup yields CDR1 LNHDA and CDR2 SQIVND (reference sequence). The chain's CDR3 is CASSIWTGANSPLHF. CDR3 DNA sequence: TGTGCCAGTAGTATATGGACAGGGGCTAATTCACCCCTCCACTTT. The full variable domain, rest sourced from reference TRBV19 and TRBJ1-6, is DGGITQSPKYLFRKEGQNVTLSCEQNLNHDAMYWYRQDPGQGLRLIYYSQIVNDFQKGDIAEGYSVSREKKESFPLTVTSAQKNPTAFYLCASSIWTGANSPLHFGNGTRLTVT.

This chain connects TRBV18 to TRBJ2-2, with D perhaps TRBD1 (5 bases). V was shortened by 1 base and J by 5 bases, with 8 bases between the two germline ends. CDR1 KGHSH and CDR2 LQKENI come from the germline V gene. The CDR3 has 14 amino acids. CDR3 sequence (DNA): TGTGCCAGCTCACCACTTTCAGGGACCGGGGAGCTGTTTTTT. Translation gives CASSPLSGTGELFF. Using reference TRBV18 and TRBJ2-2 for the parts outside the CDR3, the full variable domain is NAGVMQNPRHLVRRRGQEARLRCSPMKGHSHVYWYRQLPEEGLKFMVYLQKENIIDESGMPKERFSAEFPKEGPSILRIQQVVRGDSAAYFCASSPLSGTGELFFGEGSRLTVL.

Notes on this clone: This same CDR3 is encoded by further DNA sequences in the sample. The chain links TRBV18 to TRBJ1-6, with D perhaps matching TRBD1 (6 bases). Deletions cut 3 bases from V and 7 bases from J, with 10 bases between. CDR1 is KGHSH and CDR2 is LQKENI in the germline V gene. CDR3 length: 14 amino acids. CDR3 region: CASSPNTGNSPLHF. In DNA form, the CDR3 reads TGTGCCAGCTCACCGAACACAGGGAATTCACCCCTCCACTTT.

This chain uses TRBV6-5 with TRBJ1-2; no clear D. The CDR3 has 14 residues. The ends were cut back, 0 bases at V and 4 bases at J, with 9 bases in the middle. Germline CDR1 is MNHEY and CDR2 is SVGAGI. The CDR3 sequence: CASSYSTTFYGYTF. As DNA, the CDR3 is TGTGCCAGCAGTTACTCGACAACGTTCTATGGCTACACCTTC.

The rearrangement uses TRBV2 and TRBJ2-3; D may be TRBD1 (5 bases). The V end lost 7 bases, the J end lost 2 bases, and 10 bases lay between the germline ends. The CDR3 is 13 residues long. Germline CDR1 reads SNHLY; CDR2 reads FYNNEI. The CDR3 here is CASTQEPTDTQYF. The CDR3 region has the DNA TGTGCCAGCACACAGGAGCCCACAGATACGCAGTATTTT.

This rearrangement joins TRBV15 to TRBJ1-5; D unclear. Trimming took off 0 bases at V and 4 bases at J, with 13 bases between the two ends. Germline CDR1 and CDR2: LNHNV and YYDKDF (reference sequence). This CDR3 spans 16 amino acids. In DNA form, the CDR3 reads TGTGCCACCAGCAGAGATACCGGCGGGAATAATCAGCCCCAGCATTTT. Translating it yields CATSRDTGGNNQPQHF.

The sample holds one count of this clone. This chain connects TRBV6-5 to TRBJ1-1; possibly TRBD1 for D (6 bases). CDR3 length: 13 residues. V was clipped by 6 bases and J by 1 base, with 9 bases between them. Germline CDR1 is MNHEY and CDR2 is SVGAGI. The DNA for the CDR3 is TGTGCCAGCAGCCGAGGGGGGAACACTGAAGCTTTCTTT. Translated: CASSRGGNTEAFF.